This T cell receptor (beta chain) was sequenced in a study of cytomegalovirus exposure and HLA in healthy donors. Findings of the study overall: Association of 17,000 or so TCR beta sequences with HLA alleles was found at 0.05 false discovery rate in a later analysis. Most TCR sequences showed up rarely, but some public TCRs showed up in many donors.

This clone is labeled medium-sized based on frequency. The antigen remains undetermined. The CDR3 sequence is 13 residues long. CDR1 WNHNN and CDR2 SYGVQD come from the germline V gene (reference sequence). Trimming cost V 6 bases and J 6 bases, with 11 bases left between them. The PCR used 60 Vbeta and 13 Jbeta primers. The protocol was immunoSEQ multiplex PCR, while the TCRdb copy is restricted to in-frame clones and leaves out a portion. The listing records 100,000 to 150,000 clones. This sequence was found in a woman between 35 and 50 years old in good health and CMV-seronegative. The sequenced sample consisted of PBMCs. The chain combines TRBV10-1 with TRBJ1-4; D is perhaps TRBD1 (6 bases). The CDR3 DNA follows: TGCGCCAGCAGCACAGGGAGTGATGAAAAACTGTTTTTT. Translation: CASSTGSDEKLFF.